Listed below are T cell receptor beta chains from one sample, sequenced in a study of OX40 agonist ivuxolimab in advanced cancers. Data came from immunoSEQ multiplex PCR; TCRdb stores just in-frame clones and leaves some out. This table holds some 97,000 clones, less than 95% found once. Here the sequenced sample was CD4+ or CD8+ T cells sorted from blood, taken in a trial of the OX40 agonist ivuxolimab. The receptors were sampled from an adult with an advanced solid tumor such as melanoma, head and neck, liver or kidney cancer. Each CDR3 is given with its conserved first and last residue. A D gene is named only where the DNA matches it firmly. Part of the rows lack a size; the others show once, few, many or a class for expanded clones.

.	14	TRBJ1-4	few	TRBV25-1	CASSRVATNEKLFF	TGTGCCAGCAGCCGGGTTGCAACTAATGAAAAACTGTTTTTT
TRBD2	12	TRBJ2-7	once	TRBV7-9	CASSGLAGGGYF	TGTGCCAGCAGTGGGCTAGCGGGAGGTGGATACTTC
.	15	TRBJ1-3	.	TRBV2	CASSESRAGGNTIYF	TGTGCCAGCAGTGAATCCCGGGCGGGTGGAAACACCATATATTTT
.	13	TRBJ2-3	.	TRBV29-1	CSGIRQYTDTQYF	TGCAGCGGTATTCGGCAGTACACAGATACGCAGTATTTT
.	15	TRBJ1-2	.	TRBV30	CAWSGVVEALYGYTF	TGTGCCTGGAGTGGAGTGGTTGAGGCCCTCTATGGCTACACCTTC
.	14	TRBJ1-2	.	TRBV6-5	CASSYSAGDYGYTF	TGTGCCAGCAGTTACTCCGCTGGGGACTATGGCTACACCTTC
.	14	TRBJ2-1	.	TRBV6-5	CASTSRGSYNEQFF	TGTGCCAGCACCTCCCGGGGATCCTACAATGAGCAGTTCTTC
.	15	TRBJ2-3	once	TRBV7-2	CASSLARGSTDTQYF	TGTGCCAGCAGCTTAGCTCGCGGGAGCACAGATACGCAGTATTTT
TRBD2	17	TRBJ2-3	.	TRBV4-3	CASSQEGVAGWADTQYF	TGCGCCAGCAGCCAAGAGGGAGTAGCGGGGTGGGCAGATACGCAGTATTTT
.	15	TRBJ2-7	.	TRBV5-1	CASSLVRGPITEQYF	TGCGCCAGCAGCTTGGTAAGGGGACCGATCACCGAGCAGTACTTC
.	13	TRBJ1-1	.	TRBV4-1	CASSRPKVTEAFF	TGCGCCAGCAGCCGCCCTAAGGTCACTGAAGCTTTCTTT
.	15	TRBJ2-2	.	TRBV7-2	CASSFLADLTGELFF	TGTGCCAGCAGCTTTCTCGCGGATCTCACCGGGGAGCTGTTTTTT
TRBD1	13	TRBJ1-1	.	TRBV6-1	CASRLDRGDWAFF	TGTGCCAGCAGACTCGACAGGGGAGATTGGGCTTTCTTT
TRBD1	12	TRBJ1-1	once	TRBV6-1	CASGQALTEAFF	TGTGCCAGTGGACAGGCTCTCACTGAAGCTTTCTTT
.	15	TRBJ2-4	.	TRBV19	CASSISGPSKNIQYF	TGTGCCAGTAGTATCTCAGGACCCTCCAAAAACATTCAGTACTTC
.	13	TRBJ2-2	.	TRBV30	CAWNEMRTGELFF	TGTGCCTGGAATGAAATGAGAACCGGGGAGCTGTTTTTT
TRBD2	16	TRBJ2-7	.	TRBV6-5	CASSYRAGGFSYEQYF	TGTGCCAGCAGTTACCGAGCGGGAGGGTTCTCCTACGAGCAGTACTTC
.	15	TRBJ2-3	once	TRBV7-3	CASSLQGGTTDTQYF	TGTGCCAGCAGCTTACAGGGCGGGACCACAGATACGCAGTATTTT
TRBD2	14	TRBJ2-2	.	TRBV18	CASSPGTSTGELFF	TGTGCCAGCTCACCAGGGACTAGCACCGGGGAGCTGTTTTTT
TRBD1	15	TRBJ2-3	.	TRBV5-6	CASGFGDRLTDTQYF	TGTGCCAGCGGTTTCGGGGACAGGCTTACCGATACGCAGTATTTT
.	12	TRBJ2-7	.	TRBV18	CASSPRFDEQYF	TGTGCCAGCTCACCACGCTTCGACGAGCAGTACTTC
.	12	TRBJ1-4	.	TRBV2	CASSNRVEKLFF	TGTGCCAGCAGTAACAGGGTAGAAAAACTGTTTTTT
TRBD1	15	TRBJ2-1	.	TRBV15	CATSPGTARGFEQFF	TGTGCCACCAGCCCCGGGACAGCGAGAGGATTCGAGCAGTTCTTC
.	15	TRBJ2-1	.	TRBV7-2	CASSLDFTAYNEQFF	TGTGCCAGCAGCTTAGATTTTACCGCCTACAATGAGCAGTTCTTC
TRBD2	17	TRBJ2-1	.	TRBV9	CASSVRGGTSGYNEQFF	TGTGCCAGCAGCGTCCGCGGGGGAACTAGCGGTTACAATGAGCAGTTCTTC
.	13	TRBJ2-7	.	TRBV27	CASSLDRNYEQYF	TGTGCCAGCTCTTTAGACAGAAACTACGAGCAGTACTTC
.	11	TRBJ2-3	.	TRBV5-4	CASSSTDTQYF	TGTGCCAGCAGCTCCACAGATACGCAGTATTTT
.	15	TRBJ2-7	once	TRBV5-8	CASSSPGAGAVEQYF	TGTGCCAGCAGCTCCCCCGGGGCCGGGGCGGTGGAGCAGTACTTC
.	13	TRBJ2-7	.	TRBV9	CASSRGGSYEQYF	TGTGCCAGCTCCCGGGGCGGTTCCTACGAGCAGTACTTC
.	13	TRBJ2-1	.	TRBV4-1	CASSHPDRDEQFF	TGCGCCAGCAGCCATCCTGACCGGGATGAGCAGTTCTTC
TRBD1	14	TRBJ2-2	.	TRBV2	CASSGDRGTGELFF	TGTGCCAGCAGTGGGGACAGGGGCACCGGGGAGCTGTTTTTT
.	13	TRBJ1-1	.	TRBV19	CASHQQGITEAFF	TGTGCCAGCCACCAACAGGGTATTACTGAAGCTTTCTTT
.	12	TRBJ1-1	.	TRBV28	CASSLHRAWAFF	TGTGCCAGCAGCCTACACAGGGCGTGGGCTTTCTTT
.	11	TRBJ2-3	.	TRBV27	CASSTTDTQYF	TGTGCCAGCAGTACCACAGATACGCAGTATTTT
.	14	TRBJ1-2	.	TRBV28	CASSADQPPYGYTF	TGTGCCAGCAGTGCAGATCAGCCCCCTTATGGCTACACCTTC
.	16	TRBJ2-7	once	TRBV27	CASSFFGQRGRHEQYF	TGTGCCAGCAGTTTCTTCGGTCAGAGAGGCCGGCACGAGCAGTACTTC
.	13	TRBJ2-1	.	TRBV9	CASSAHLNNEQFF	TGTGCCAGCAGCGCGCACTTGAACAATGAGCAGTTCTTC
.	14	TRBJ1-2	.	TRBV9	CASSERTASYGYTF	TGTGCCAGCAGCGAAAGGACAGCTTCCTATGGCTACACCTTC
TRBD2	15	TRBJ2-1	.	TRBV7-9	CASSFAGAIYNEQFF	TGTGCCAGCAGCTTCGCGGGAGCAATCTACAATGAGCAGTTCTTC
TRBD2	14	TRBJ2-7	.	TRBV5-1	CASSLPSGGGEQYF	TGCGCCAGCAGCTTGCCTAGCGGGGGTGGAGAGCAGTACTTC
.	18	TRBJ2-1	.	TRBV15	CATSRSPPGTQRGDEQFF	TGTGCCACCAGCAGATCACCCCCCGGGACCCAAAGGGGCGATGAGCAGTTCTTC
TRBD2	16	TRBJ2-7	.	TRBV7-6	CASSLSGTSGSYEQYF	TGTGCCAGCAGCTTATCCGGGACTAGCGGTTCCTACGAGCAGTACTTC
TRBD2	15	TRBJ2-1	.	TRBV18	CASSPSRLALDEQFF	TGTGCCAGCTCACCGTCCCGACTAGCGTTGGATGAGCAGTTCTTC
TRBD2	14	TRBJ2-3	.	TRBV7-2	CASSSGLASDTQYF	TGTGCCAGCAGCTCGGGACTAGCATCCGATACGCAGTATTTT
.	14	TRBJ2-7	.	TRBV2	CASSEGGENYEQYF	TGTGCCAGCAGTGAAGGGGGGGAAAACTACGAGCAGTACTTC
.	12	TRBJ2-7	.	TRBV10-3	CAISESYGEQYF	TGTGCCATCAGTGAAAGTTATGGGGAGCAGTACTTC
.	13	TRBJ2-7	.	TRBV7-2	CASSLAGFYEQYF	TGTGCCAGCAGCTTAGCGGGTTTCTACGAGCAGTACTTC
.	12	TRBJ1-5	.	TRBV2	CASSYGNQPQHF	TGTGCCAGCAGCTACGGAAATCAGCCCCAGCATTTT
TRBD1	14	TRBJ1-1	.	TRBV6-6	CASSYSRQGQLAFF	TGTGCCAGCAGTTACTCGCGACAGGGCCAATTAGCTTTCTTT
.	13	TRBJ1-3	.	TRBV5-1	CASSLGGGNTIYF	TGCGCCAGCAGCTTGGGAGGGGGAAACACCATATATTTT
.	13	TRBJ1-5	.	TRBV10-1	CASSAVGNQPQHF	TGCGCCAGCAGTGCAGTTGGCAATCAGCCCCAGCATTTT
.	17	TRBJ2-3	few	TRBV4-3	CASSQRYRAGSTDTQYF	TGCGCCAGCAGCCAACGATACAGGGCGGGATCCACAGATACGCAGTATTTT
.	11	TRBJ1-1	.	TRBV11-3	CASKKQEEAFF	TGTGCCAGCAAAAAACAGGAGGAAGCTTTCTTT
.	15	TRBJ2-3	.	TRBV4-3	CASSQVRVWTDTQYF	TGCGCCAGCAGCCAAGTCAGGGTATGGACAGATACGCAGTATTTT
.	13	TRBJ1-3	few	TRBV15	CATRSGTGNTIYF	TGTGCCACCAGATCGGGGACTGGAAACACCATATATTTT
.	18	TRBJ2-3	.	TRBV28	CASSKGPKTGTSTDTQYF	TGTGCCAGCTCAAAAGGCCCCAAGACAGGGACTAGCACAGATACGCAGTATTTT
.	10	TRBJ1-1	.	TRBV27	CASGSGRPFF	TGTGCCAGCGGAAGCGGGCGGCCTTTCTTT
.	13	TRBJ1-1	.	TRBV9	CASSVVYDTEAFF	TGTGCCAGCAGCGTAGTATATGACACTGAAGCTTTCTTT